Listed below are T cell receptor beta chains from one sample, sequenced in a study of patients and donors after allogeneic stem cell transplantation. TCRdb recomputed calls from the RT-PCR reads with MiXCR, one row per CDR3 protein. Of approximately 200,000 distinct CDR3 sequences listed, 40% to 45% are singletons. The sequencing sample was made of blood, either unsorted or a sorted T cell fraction (not recorded which). Receptors were obtained from a human donor who was either an allogeneic HSCT recipient or a stem cell or donor lymphocyte infusion donor (not recorded which). It is not recorded whose cells these are; they may come from a transplant donor. The CDR3 runs from the conserved cysteine through the conserved F or W. Each record gives: D gene, V gene, J gene, clone size, CDR3 DNA, CDR3 protein. The D gene is left open where the match is weak. Size tells how often a clone was seen (once, few, many) or the class of an expanded clone, and some rows leave it out.

>-|TRBV12-3/TRBV12-4|TRBJ1-4|few
TGTGCCAGCAGCCACACGGACAGTGCAGGAGAAAAACTGTTTTTT
CASSHTDSAGEKLFF
>TRBD1|TRBV5-6|TRBJ1-2|-
TGTGCCAGCACCACCGGGACAGTCACTTATGGCTACACCTTC
CASTTGTVTYGYTF
>TRBD2|TRBV28|TRBJ2-1|-
TGTGCCAGCAGCCTCGGGACTAGCCCAAATGAGCAGTTCTTC
CASSLGTSPNEQFF
>TRBD2|TRBV7-2|TRBJ2-4|-
TGTGCCAGCAGCTTTGGCGGGAGTGGGGTGAACATTCAGTACTTC
CASSFGGSGVNIQYF
>-|TRBV7-9|TRBJ1-2|-
TGTGCCAGCAGCTCCCCGGGACATATTAACTATGGCTACACCTTC
CASSSPGHINYGYTF
>TRBD1|TRBV4-2|TRBJ1-1|-
TGTGCCAGCAGCAAAGACAGGGGGAACACTGAAGCTTTCTTT
CASSKDRGNTEAFF
>TRBD2|TRBV4-3|TRBJ2-1|few
TGCGCCTCATCTTTGGCGGGAGTTGCGAATGAGCAGTTCTTC
CASSLAGVANEQFF
>-|TRBV4-2|TRBJ1-3|few
TGTGCCAGCAGCCAAGCACTGTTGGCTGGAAACACCATATATTTT
CASSQALLAGNTIYF
>-|TRBV20-1|TRBJ2-1|-
TGCAGTGCTTCGGAGAACAATGAGCAGTTCTTC
CSASENNEQFF
>-|TRBV15|TRBJ2-7|-
TGTGCCACCAGCCCCGGACAGAACTACGAGCAGTACTTC
CATSPGQNYEQYF
>TRBD1|TRBV5-1|TRBJ1-5|many
TGCGCCAGCAGCTTGGAGCCAGGGGGCCACGCCCAGCATTTT
CASSLEPGGHAQHF
>-|TRBV27|TRBJ2-7|once
TGTGCCAGCAGTTTCCGGGACACGACCTACGAGCAGTACTTC
CASSFRDTTYEQYF
>TRBD1|TRBV5-1|TRBJ1-5|-
TGCGCCAGCAGCGCGACAGGGGGTCAGCCCCAGCATTTT
CASSATGGQPQHF
>-|TRBV3-1|TRBJ2-5|-
TGTGCCAGCAGCCAAGGGCAGGGAAGAGAGACCCAGTACTTC
CASSQGQGRETQYF
>-|TRBV30|TRBJ2-1|-
TGTGCCTGGAGTTCCGGGGCGGTATACAATGAGCAGTTCTTC
CAWSSGAVYNEQFF
>-|TRBV5-1|TRBJ2-3|-
TGCGCCAGCAGCTTGACGGATGGGAGCGCAGATACGCAGTATTTT
CASSLTDGSADTQYF
>-|TRBV21-1|TRBJ2-7|-
TGTGCCAGCAGCAAATTTGGGAGGGCGCCCTACGAGCAGTACTTC
CASSKFGRAPYEQYF
>-|TRBV2|TRBJ1-6|few
TGTGCCAGCAGTGAAGAGGGGGCCTATAATTCACCCCTCCACTTT
CASSEEGAYNSPLHF
>-|TRBV7-9|TRBJ2-1|-
TGTGCCAGCAGCCCTCCGAATGGAGATGAGCAGTTCTTC
CASSPPNGDEQFF
>-|TRBV27|TRBJ2-1|-
TGTGCCAGCAGTTTATGGCCTACTTCCAATGAGCAGTTCTTC
CASSLWPTSNEQFF
>-|TRBV14|TRBJ2-7|-
TGTGCCAGCAGCCAGCGGACAGAGCTTTACGAGCAGTACTTC
CASSQRTELYEQYF
>TRBD2|TRBV12-3/TRBV12-4|TRBJ2-3|few
TGTGCCAGCAGTCCCGGGACTAGCACGGATACGCAGTATTTT
CASSPGTSTDTQYF
>-|TRBV6-4|TRBJ2-1|-
TGTGCCAGCAGCCCCCTAGGAGGAGGGCCCAATGAGCAGTTCTTC
CASSPLGGGPNEQFF
>TRBD1|TRBV6-6|TRBJ1-6|few
TGTGCCAGCAGTTGGACGACAGGGGGACATTCACCCCTCCACTTT
CASSWTTGGHSPLHF
>-|TRBV5-5|TRBJ1-4|-
TGTGCCAGCAGTGCCATTAATAATGAAAAACTGTTTTTT
CASSAINNEKLFF
>-|TRBV28|TRBJ1-2|few
TGTGCCAGCAGTTTAGCAGGGCACCTCTATGGCTACACCTTC
CASSLAGHLYGYTF
>TRBD2|TRBV6-2/TRBV6-3|TRBJ2-2|-
TGTGCCAGCAGTTGGGTAGCGGGAGATAGTACCGGGGAGCTGTTTTTT
CASSWVAGDSTGELFF
>TRBD2|TRBV28|TRBJ2-5|-
TGTGCCAGCAGTCCCCGGACTAGCGGGAGCGAGGAAGAGACCCAGTACTTC
CASSPRTSGSEEETQYF
>-|TRBV11-3|TRBJ2-7|few
TGTGCCAGCAGCTTAGATGGGACGTCATCCTCCTACGAGCAGTACTTC
CASSLDGTSSSYEQYF
>TRBD1|TRBV27|TRBJ1-2|-
TGTGCCAGCAGTATCCGACAGGGACTCTATGGCTACACCTTC
CASSIRQGLYGYTF
>TRBD2|TRBV2|TRBJ2-3|few
TGTGCCAGCTGGGGTAGGATAGCGGGACTCACAGATACGCAGTATTTT
CASWGRIAGLTDTQYF